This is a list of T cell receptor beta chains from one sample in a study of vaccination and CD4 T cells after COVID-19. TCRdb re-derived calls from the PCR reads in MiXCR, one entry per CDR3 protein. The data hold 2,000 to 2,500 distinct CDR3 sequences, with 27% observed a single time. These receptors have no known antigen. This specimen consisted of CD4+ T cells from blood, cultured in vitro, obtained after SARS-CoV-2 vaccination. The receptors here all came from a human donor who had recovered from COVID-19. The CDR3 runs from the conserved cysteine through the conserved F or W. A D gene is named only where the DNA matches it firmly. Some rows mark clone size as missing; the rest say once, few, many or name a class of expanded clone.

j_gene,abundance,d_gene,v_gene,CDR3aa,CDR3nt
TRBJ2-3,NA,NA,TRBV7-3,CASSSGLPDTQYF,TGTGCCAGCAGCTCCGGGTTGCCAGATACGCAGTATTTT
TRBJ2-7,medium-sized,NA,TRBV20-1,CSARRNYEQYF,TGCAGTGCTAGACGGAACTACGAGCAGTACTTC
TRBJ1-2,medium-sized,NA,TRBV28,CASSGAEGVTF,TGTGCCAGCAGTGGTGCAGAGGGAGTCACCTTC
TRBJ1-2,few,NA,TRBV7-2,CASSQDNYGYTF,TGTGCCAGCAGCCAAGATAACTATGGCTACACCTTC